The next 6 T cell receptor beta chains were all read from a single sample in a study of blood T cell repertoires in COVID-19. Some clones are missing from TCRdb's copy, which holds only in-frame ones; the method was immunoSEQ multiplex PCR. The data show roughly 49,000 clones, 65% to 85% seen once. The sample comprised peripheral blood. The receptors stem from a middle-aged man with acute or convalescent COVID-19.

V and J are TRBV6-6 and TRBJ2-7; 9 nucleotides align to TRBD1. V lost 8 bases and J lost 0; bases outside the gene matches: 14. Germline V lookup: CDR1 MNHNY, CDR2 SVGAGI (reference sequence). The length of the CDR3 is 17 residues. Here the CDR3 reads CASRRDRGTHSSYEQYV. The CDR3 coding sequence is TGTGCCAGCCGTCGAGACAGGGGGACTCATAGCTCCTACGAGCAGTACGTC.

The chain is built from TRBV18 and TRBJ1-5, with a possible D match to TRBD1 (5 bases). The V gene lost 1 base and the J gene lost 2 bases, with 9 bases spanning the gap. Germline-derived CDR1 and CDR2 are KGHSH and LQKENI. This CDR3 has 15 residues. For the CDR3, the DNA is TGTGCCAGCTCACCACAGGGGAATCGCAATCAGCCCCAGCATTTT. It is translated as CASSPQGNRNQPQHF.

CDR3 loop: CASSENGGGAGTDTQYF. CDR3 nucleotides: TGTGCCAGCAGTGAAAATGGCGGGGGGGCCGGGACAGATACGCAGTATTTT. V usage is TRBV6-1 and J usage is TRBJ2-3, with TRBD2 matching 9 bases. CDR3 size: 17 residues. Germline V gene lookup returns CDR1 MNHNS and CDR2 SASEGT. Trimming at V came to 2 bases and at J to 3 bases, leaving 9 bases not matched to a gene.

The chain is built from TRBV9 and TRBJ2-5; 10 nucleotides line up with TRBD2. Germline CDR1 reads SGDLS; CDR2 reads YYNGEE. This CDR3 contains 16 residues. V gave up 4 bases and J gave up 5 bases; unmatched junction bases: 11. The CDR3 protein is CASSPKAGGPGETQYF. The DNA of the CDR3 is TGTGCCAGCAGCCCGAAAGCGGGAGGGCCAGGGGAGACCCAGTACTTC.

The chain recombines TRBV6-6 with TRBJ2-2, with TRBD2 matching over 10 bases. This CDR3 comprises 18 residues. V shed 5 bases, J shed 7 bases, and the junction held 16 bases outside the gene matches. The germline CDR1 and CDR2 sequences are MNHNY and SVGAGI (reference sequence). CDR3 in amino acids: CASSLFPGSGGVRGELFF. The CDR3 nucleotides are TGTGCCAGCAGTCTCTTCCCTGGGAGCGGGGGGGTTCGCGGGGAGCTGTTTTTT.

This clone was observed a few times. This chain links TRBV18 with TRBJ1-5; no clear D. The CDR3 is 13 amino acids. Germline V lookup: CDR1 KGHSH, CDR2 LQKENI. The V end was cut by 2 bases, the J end by 9 bases, with 11 bases between. In DNA form, the CDR3 reads TGTGCCAGCTCACCAACCGGTCCCCGGCCCCAGCATTTT. Residues: CASSPTGPRPQHF.